A single sample gave rise to the 14 T cell receptor beta chains below, sequenced in a study of cytomegalovirus exposure and HLA in healthy donors. The primer mix had 60 Vbeta and 13 Jbeta primers. The repertoire was sequenced with immunoSEQ multiplex PCR; TCRdb's copy has only in-frame clones and lacks some. Of fewer than 250,000 clones in the sample, about four fifths were seen once. Sequencing used PBMCs. The receptor set was obtained from a man aged 18 to 30 in good health and CMV-seronegative.

The chain combines TRBV23-1 with TRBJ1-5, with 9 bases that match TRBD1. TRBV23-1 is flagged as an ORF with uncertain function. CDR3 size: 15 residues. J gave up 3 bases and V 6 bases, and 6 bases lay outside the gene matches. The CDR3, as DNA: TGCGCCAGCAGGCCTCGGGACAGGGTCAATCAGCCCCAGCATTTT. Protein product: CASRPRDRVNQPQHF.

The chain carries TRBV19 and TRBJ2-2; TRBD2 agrees at 12 bases. There are 16 residues in the CDR3. Germline lookup yields CDR1 LNHDA and CDR2 SQIVND (reference sequence). J lost 1 base, V lost 3 bases, and 0 bases had no gene match. CDR3 nucleotides: TGTGCCAGTAGTATGGGACTAGCGGGGAACACCGGGGAGCTGTTTTTT. Translated: CASSMGLAGNTGELFF.

CDR3 in amino acids: CASSEAGALGSPLHF. The CDR3 region has the DNA TGTGCCAGCAGTGAAGCAGGGGCCCTCGGTTCACCCCTCCACTTT. The chain uses TRBV6-1 and TRBJ1-6; D perhaps matches TRBD1 (5 bases). Between the trimmed V and J ends, which lost 0 bases and 9 bases, there was a span of 12 bases. This CDR3 spans 15 amino acids. The germline gives CDR1 MNHNS, CDR2 SASEGT.

The rearrangement uses TRBV9 and TRBJ2-3; 7 positions agree with TRBD2. The CDR3 is 15 amino acids. The ends lost 0 bases at V and 3 bases at J; junction bases unmatched: 4. Germline CDR1 and CDR2: SGDLS and YYNGEE. The CDR3 bases are TGTGCCAGCAGCGTAGTAGGGACTAAAACAGATACGCAGTATTTT. It codes for CASSVVGTKTDTQYF.

V is TRBV7-9 and J is TRBJ2-1; TRBD2 agrees at 12 bases. The CDR3 is 18 amino acids. The germline V gene encodes CDR1 SEHNR and CDR2 FQNEAQ (reference sequence). Losses at the gene ends were 0 bases for V and 10 bases for J; bases not matched to a gene: 13. The CDR3 loop reads CASSLATSGRPDKNEQFF. CDR3 nucleotide sequence: TGTGCCAGCAGCTTAGCGACTAGCGGGAGACCCGACAAGAACGAGCAGTTCTTC. Full variable domain (outside the CDR3, taken from reference TRBV7-9 and TRBJ2-1): DTGVSQNPRHKITKRGQNVTFRCDPISEHNRLYWYRQTLGQGPEFLTYFQNEAQLEKSRLLSDRFSAERPKGSFSTLEIQRTEQGDSAMYLCASSLATSGRPDKNEQFFGPGTRLTVL.

The J gene is TRBJ2-3, the V gene TRBV7-9; no clear D gene. Trimming shortened V by 2 bases and J by 1 base, and 7 bases separated the two germline ends. The CDR3 consists of 14 residues. Looked up from germline, CDR1 is SEHNR and CDR2 is FQNEAQ (reference sequence). For the CDR3, the DNA is TGTGCCAGCAGCTTATCTCTAGGCACAGATACGCAGTATTTT. Amino acid sequence: CASSLSLGTDTQYF.

The table lists this clone with a count of one. This rearrangement joins TRBV7-2 to TRBJ2-1; TRBD2 matches 11 bases. Germline CDR1 reads SGHTA; CDR2 reads FQGNSA. The V and J ends lost 0 bases and 6 bases, in that order; junction bases with no gene match: 1. The CDR3 covers 15 residues. CDR3: CASSLALAGANEQFF. CDR3 nucleotide sequence: TGTGCCAGCAGCTTAGCACTAGCGGGAGCCAATGAGCAGTTCTTC.

This clone appeared a few times. This chain connects TRBV6-1 to TRBJ2-7; possible D gene TRBD2, 5 bases. Germline loops: CDR1 MNHNS, CDR2 SASEGT. This CDR3 is 15 amino acids long. V lost 2 bases and J 2 bases, leaving 13 bases between the germline ends. The CDR3 loop is CASSETGIRPYEQYF. The DNA of the CDR3 is TGTGCCAGCAGTGAAACGGGGATAAGACCCTACGAGCAGTACTTC.

The chain employs TRBV6-5 and TRBJ1-1; 8 nucleotides match TRBD1. V dropped 7 bases and J dropped 1; count of bases not matched to a gene: 5. Germline V gives CDR1 MNHEY, CDR2 SVGAGI. The CDR3 has 14 residues. CDR3 nucleotide sequence: TGTGCCAGCACGACAGGGGATGGGAACACTGAAGCTTTCTTT. Residues: CASTTGDGNTEAFF.

This sequence joins TRBV18 and TRBJ1-3, with a tentative D call TRBD1 (6 bases). The CDR3 extends over 15 amino acids. Germline CDR1 KGHSH, CDR2 LQKENI. V was cut by 0 bases and J by 2 bases, with 8 bases left in between. The CDR3 DNA reads TGTGCCAGCTCACCACCGGGACAAACTGGAAACACCATATATTTT. It encodes CASSPPGQTGNTIYF.

This clone was detected once. The chain joins TRBV28 to TRBJ2-2, with D possibly matching TRBD2 (5 bases). Trimming took 4 bases from V and 1 from J, leaving 13 bases between them. The CDR3 totals 16 residues. Germline V gene sequence: CDR1 MDHEN, CDR2 SYDVKM. The CDR3 spells CASSSYSGENTGELFF. As DNA, the CDR3 is TGTGCCAGCAGTTCATACAGCGGAGAGAACACCGGGGAGCTGTTTTTT.

This clone was observed once. The V gene is TRBV5-4, the J gene TRBJ2-5, with TRBD2 matching 10 bases. The CDR3 is 15 residues long. CDR1 is SGHNT and CDR2 is YYREEE in the germline V gene (reference sequence). J lost 1 base, V lost 7 bases, and 7 bases had no gene match. CDR3 sequence: CASQALAGVQETQYF. CDR3 DNA: TGTGCCAGCCAGGCCCTAGCGGGGGTCCAAGAGACCCAGTACTTC.

The V gene is TRBV30, the J gene TRBJ2-1; unclear D gene. V lost 4 bases, J lost 5 bases, and 15 bases lay in between. The CDR3 runs 14 residues. Germline V gives CDR1 GTSNPN, CDR2 SVGIG (reference sequence). As DNA, the CDR3 is TGTGCCTGGAATGCCCGGAGCCCCCACAATGAGCAGTTCTTC. It is translated as CAWNARSPHNEQFF. The complete variable domain, with remaining parts taken from reference TRBV30 and TRBJ2-1, reads SQTIHQWPATLVQPVGSPLSLECTVEGTSNPNLYWYRQAAGRGLQLLFYSVGIGQISSEVPQNLSASRPQDRQFILSSKKLLLSDSGFYLCAWNARSPHNEQFFGPGTRLTVL.

The V call is TRBV5-3, the J call TRBJ2-5, with 7 bases lining up with TRBD1. TRBV5-3 carries the ORF label, with uncertain function. CDR3 length equals 14 residues. Unmatched junction bases numbered 5, after V lost 4 bases and J lost 2 bases. The CDR3 loop is CARSRRDRQETQYF. CDR3 sequence (DNA): TGTGCCAGAAGCCGCCGGGACAGACAAGAGACCCAGTACTTC.